This passage covers 10 T cell receptor beta chains from one sample sequenced in a study of blood T cell repertoires in COVID-19. This table comes from immunoSEQ multiplex PCR, and its TCRdb copy is limited to in-frame clones, with some not included. The sample yields roughly 200,000 clones, roughly 80% seen once. Sequenced sample: peripheral blood. The source is a man aged 45-60 years who had recovered from COVID-19.

This clone came up once. V and J are TRBV5-4 and TRBJ1-1, with 9 bases matching TRBD1. The CDR3 runs to 14 residues. Per germline, CDR1 SGHNT and CDR2 YYREEE (reference sequence). After removal of 4 bases from V and 4 bases from J, the junction contained 5 bases not matched to a gene. This chain's CDR3 is CASSMGQGATEAFF. The DNA for the CDR3 is TGTGCCAGCAGCATGGGACAGGGCGCCACTGAAGCTTTCTTT. The whole variable domain, filled in from reference TRBV5-4 and TRBJ1-1, reads ETGVTQSPTHLIKTRGQQVTLRCSSQSGHNTVSWYQQALGQGPQFIFQYYREEENGRGNFPPRFSGLQFPNYSSELNVNALELDDSALYLCASSMGQGATEAFFGQGTRLTVV.

This clone came up a few times. The J gene is TRBJ2-7, the V gene TRBV5-4, with D unresolved. Deletions cut 3 bases from V and 6 bases from J, with 16 bases between. The CDR3 totals 14 residues. From germline, CDR1 is SGHNT and CDR2 YYREEE (reference sequence). CDR3 sequence reads: CASSWAALSGEQYF. DNA of the CDR3: TGTGCCAGCAGCTGGGCAGCCCTTAGTGGCGAGCAGTACTTC. The full variable domain, its missing parts supplied by reference TRBV5-4 and TRBJ2-7, is ETGVTQSPTHLIKTRGQQVTLRCSSQSGHNTVSWYQQALGQGPQFIFQYYREEENGRGNFPPRFSGLQFPNYSSELNVNALELDDSALYLCASSWAALSGEQYFGPGTRLTVT.

V and J are TRBV4-2 and TRBJ1-1, with 8 bases identical to TRBD1. V dropped 4 bases and J dropped 1; count of bases not matched to a gene: 11. CDR1 and CDR2 (germline): LGHNA, YNFKEQ. CDR3 length: 17 amino acids. DNA of the CDR3: TGTGCCAGCAGCCCGGGGCAGGGGGCTTTGGGGAACACTGAAGCTTTCTTT. Translation: CASSPGQGALGNTEAFF.

The chain's CDR3 is CASSAQGTDTQYF. As DNA, the CDR3 is TGTGCCAGCAGCGCACAGGGGACAGATACGCAGTATTTT. The rearrangement joins TRBV9 to TRBJ2-3; 7 bases agree with TRBD1. V gave up 3 bases and J gave up 3 bases; unmatched junction bases: 1. Germline CDR1 reads SGDLS; CDR2 reads YYNGEE. The CDR3 loop spans 13 amino acids.

The chain employs TRBV28 and TRBJ1-5; TRBD1 agrees at 9 bases. The CDR3 has 18 amino acids. CDR1 and CDR2 (germline): MDHEN, SYDVKM. V lost 11 bases and J lost 6; bases outside the gene matches: 23. CDR3 DNA: TGTGCCGGCCAGAAAAGGCCACAGGGGGCTTTTCGGAGTCAGCCCCAGCATTTT. This translates into CAGQKRPQGAFRSQPQHF. Full variable domain (outside the CDR3, taken from reference TRBV28 and TRBJ1-5): DVKVTQSSRYLVKRTGEKVFLECVQDMDHENMFWYRQDPGLGLRLIYFSYDVKMKEKGDIPEGYSVSREKKERFSLILESASTNQTSMYLCAGQKRPQGAFRSQPQHFGDGTRLSIL.

The chain uses TRBV5-6 and TRBJ2-3; 9 bases match TRBD2. The CDR3 loop spans 15 amino acids. Trimming cost V 4 bases and J 2 bases; bases outside gene matches: 5. Germline V gives CDR1 SGHDT, CDR2 YYEEEE. Here the CDR3 reads CASSPTSGYTDTQYF. CDR3 bases: TGTGCCAGCAGCCCGACTAGCGGTTACACAGATACGCAGTATTTT.

The rearrangement uses TRBV7-8 and TRBJ1-1; D is uncertain. V gave up 5 bases and J gave up 0 bases, with 10 bases separating them. Germline assignment: CDR1 SGHVS and CDR2 FQNEAQ. The CDR3 spans 14 residues. The CDR3 is CASSLQTLNTEAFF. DNA for the CDR3: TGTGCCAGCAGCCTACAGACCTTGAACACTGAAGCTTTCTTT. Full variable domain (missing parts from reference TRBV7-8 and TRBJ1-1): GAGVSQSPRYKVAKRGQDVALRCDPISGHVSLFWYQQALGQGPEFLTYFQNEAQLDKSGLPSDRFFAERPEGSVSTLKIQRTQQEDSAVYLCASSLQTLNTEAFFGQGTRLTVV.

The chain couples TRBV20-1 to TRBJ2-7; TRBD2 aligns across 8 bases. The CDR3 extends over 13 amino acids. Germline V gives CDR1 DFQATT, CDR2 SNEGSKA (reference sequence). The trim removed 3 bases at V and 5 bases at J, leaving 6 bases unmatched. CDR3 residues: CSASPGGFDEQYF. DNA for the CDR3: TGCAGTGCTAGTCCGGGAGGGTTCGACGAGCAGTACTTC.

In its sample, this clone was seen a few times. The rearrangement joins TRBV6-5 to TRBJ1-1; D gene uncertain. Germline V gives CDR1 MNHEY, CDR2 SVGAGI. This CDR3 is built from 12 residues. V was clipped by 7 bases and J by 7 bases, with 13 bases between them. The CDR3, as DNA: TGTGCCAGCATCAAATCGCGAGGTGAAGCTTTCTTT. It codes for CASIKSRGEAFF.

This CDR3 is CASSPTSGFSTGELFF. The CDR3 bases are TGTGCCAGCAGCCCGACTAGCGGGTTTAGCACCGGGGAGCTGTTTTTT. V is TRBV3-1 (or the pseudogene TRBV3-2) and J is TRBJ2-2; 10 bases are a match to TRBD2. The CDR3 has 16 amino acids. V dropped 4 bases and J dropped 4; count of bases not matched to a gene: 6. Per the germline V gene, CDR1 is LGHDT and CDR2 is YNNKEL (reference sequence).